The 30 T cell receptor beta chains in this list originate from one sample, sequenced in a study of CD8+ T cells in alopecia areata. The treatment is: oral pan-JAK inhibitor, 5-10 mg twice daily. RNA extraction and reverse transcription yielded cDNA as sequencing template. Assay: immunoSEQ multiplex PCR; the TCRdb copy retains only in-frame clones and omits some. The sample lists 150,000 or so clones; around 58% were seen once. The sequencing used CD4+ T cells sorted from blood, collected at approximately week 60, from a patient treated with tofacitinib. These receptors originate from a human donor with alopecia areata.

The gene calls are TRBV29-1 and TRBJ1-3, with D uncertain. CDR1 and CDR2 from the germline V gene are SQVTM and ANQGSEA. The CDR3 sequence is 14 residues long. V was trimmed by 4 bases and J by 0 bases, leaving 10 bases between them. CDR3 in amino acids: CSVGGLGSGNTIYF. The CDR3 DNA reads TGCAGCGTTGGAGGTCTCGGCTCTGGAAACACCATATATTTT. Combining the CDR3 with reference TRBV29-1 and TRBJ1-3 gives the whole variable domain SAVISQKPSRDICQRGTSLTIQCQVDSQVTMMFWYRQQPGQSLTLIATANQGSEATYESGFVIDKFPISRPNLTFSTLTVSNMSPEDSSIYLCSVGGLGSGNTIYFGEGSWLTVV.

V and J are TRBV30 and TRBJ1-2; no firm D call. This CDR3 is built from 12 residues. Germline V lookup: CDR1 GTSNPN, CDR2 SVGIG (reference sequence). Trimming took off 5 bases at V and 2 bases at J, with 9 bases between the two ends. CDR3 in amino acids: CAWEQANYGYTF. The CDR3 nucleotides read TGTGCCTGGGAGCAGGCGAACTATGGCTACACCTTC.

Regarding this clone: At the DNA level, this CDR3 is encoded by other sequences in the same sample as well. The chain couples TRBV7-2 to TRBJ2-7; D unresolved. Trimming pared 5 bases from V and 4 bases from J, leaving 6 bases between. The V gene's germline CDR1 is SGHTA and CDR2 FQGNSA. This CDR3 comprises 11 residues. The CDR3 spells CASSLTYEQYF. As DNA, the CDR3 is TGTGCCAGCAGCCTCACTTACGAGCAGTACTTC.

Worth noting for this clone: The same CDR3 is also encoded by other DNA sequences in this sample. The chain couples TRBV5-1 to TRBJ1-1; 8 nucleotides agree with TRBD1. The CDR3 consists of 13 residues. The V gene's germline CDR1 is SGHRS and CDR2 YFSETQ. The V gene end was trimmed by 2 bases and the J gene end by 5 bases; junction bases not matched to a gene: 2. This chain's CDR3 is CASSFGTGTEAFF. CDR3 bases: TGCGCCAGCAGCTTCGGGACAGGAACTGAAGCTTTCTTT.

The rearrangement joins TRBV5-6 to TRBJ2-3; 8 nucleotides align to TRBD2. Germline CDR1 reads SGHDT; CDR2 reads YYEEEE. Unmatched junction bases numbered 5, after V lost 0 bases and J lost 5 bases. The CDR3 is 15 residues long. The CDR3, as DNA: TGTGCCAGCAGCTTGGCCGGACTAGCTGGAGATACGCAGTATTTT. It yields the protein CASSLAGLAGDTQYF.

This chain links TRBV30 with TRBJ2-3; no definite D call. The CDR3 runs 13 residues. Trimming removed 0 bases from V and 4 bases from J, with 8 bases in between. Germline-derived CDR1 and CDR2 are GTSNPN and SVGIG (reference sequence). For the CDR3, the DNA is TGTGCCTGGAGTGTTCGCGGATCAGATACGCAGTATTTT. Translating it yields CAWSVRGSDTQYF.

The V and J genes are TRBV30 and TRBJ2-3; 7 nucleotides match TRBD2. This CDR3 region has 16 residues. Germline CDR1 and CDR2: GTSNPN and SVGIG (reference sequence). CDR3 sequence reads: CALGPSGRLSTDTQYF. DNA for the CDR3: TGTGCGTTGGGGCCTAGCGGACGCCTTAGCACAGATACGCAGTATTTT.

The gene calls are TRBV4-1 and TRBJ1-5; D not resolved. There are 15 residues in the CDR3. Between the trimmed V and J ends, which lost 4 bases and 2 bases, there was a span of 12 bases. Germline V gene lookup returns CDR1 MGHRA and CDR2 YSYEKL. Here the CDR3 DNA reads TGCGCCAGCAGCCGAGAATTTTGGGGCAATCAGCCCCAGCATTTT. It yields the protein CASSREFWGNQPQHF.

This clone has more than one count but fewer than ten. This chain connects TRBV5-1 to TRBJ2-7, with D tentatively TRBD1 (6 bases). CDR3 size: 13 residues. Per the germline V gene, CDR1 is SGHRS and CDR2 is YFSETQ. Trimming stripped 4 bases from V and 0 bases from J, with 8 bases between. CDR3 sequence: CASSRGGSYEQYF. CDR3 bases: TGCGCCAGCAGCCGAGGGGGCTCCTACGAGCAGTACTTC.

V is TRBV4-1 and J is TRBJ1-1, with 7 bases matching TRBD1. The CDR3 sequence is 15 residues long. With 3 bases clipped from V and 6 bases from J, the junction kept 10 bases outside the gene matches. Germline V CDR1 and CDR2: MGHRA, YSYEKL. CDR3 sequence (DNA): TGCGCCAGCAGCCACCCGACAGGGCGAACGGCTGAAGCTTTCTTT. This translates into CASSHPTGRTAEAFF.

The sample holds a few counts of this clone. The chain uses TRBV11-1 and TRBJ2-1; 8 bases align to TRBD1. This CDR3 is built from 13 residues. Germline CDR1 SGHAT, CDR2 FQDESV (reference sequence). Trimming cost V 1 base and J 15 bases; bases outside gene matches: 8. CDR3: CASSLGERTGSFF. In nucleotides, the CDR3 is TGTGCCAGCAGCTTAGGGGAAAGGACAGGGTCGTTCTTC.

The chain carries TRBV29-1 and TRBJ1-1; a possible D gene is TRBD1 (5 bases). This CDR3 is built from 13 residues. V lost 6 bases and J 3 bases, leaving 14 bases between the germline ends. CDR1 is SQVTM and CDR2 is ANQGSEA in the germline V gene. CDR3 DNA: TGCAGCGTCATACAGGTCGGCGACACTGAAGCTTTCTTT. It yields the protein CSVIQVGDTEAFF. The whole variable domain, remainder taken from reference TRBV29-1 and TRBJ1-1, is SAVISQKPSRDICQRGTSLTIQCQVDSQVTMMFWYRQQPGQSLTLIATANQGSEATYESGFVIDKFPISRPNLTFSTLTVSNMSPEDSSIYLCSVIQVGDTEAFFGQGTRLTVV.

The chain employs TRBV2 and TRBJ2-4; a possible D gene is TRBD2 (7 bases). CDR1 is SNHLY, CDR2 FYNNEI, per germline. The CDR3 spans 12 residues. Between the trimmed V and J ends, which lost 6 bases and 7 bases, there was a span of 10 bases. The CDR3 loop reads CASRRGGNIQYF. The CDR3 nucleotides read TGTGCCAGCAGAAGGGGGGGGAACATTCAGTACTTC.

In nucleotides, the CDR3 is TGTGCCAGTAGACGGGACAGGGACAATCAGCCCCAGCATTTT. This sequence encodes CASRRDRDNQPQHF. The chain has TRBV19 and TRBJ1-5, with 9 bases identical to TRBD1. There are 14 residues in the CDR3. Germline values: CDR1 LNHDA, CDR2 SQIVND (reference sequence). The V and J ends lost 6 bases and 3 bases, in that order; junction bases with no gene match: 3.

About this clone itself: Relative to the germline gene, one junction end is altered; a read error may explain this. The CDR3, as DNA: TGTGCCAGCACCTTACAAGGGACAGCCAATTATGGCTACACCTTC. Protein: CASTLQGTANYGYTF. The chain carries TRBV13 and TRBJ1-2; 7 positions agree with TRBD1. The germline gives CDR1 PRHDT, CDR2 FYEKMQ (reference sequence). The length of the CDR3 is 15 residues.

The chain recombines TRBV11-3 with TRBJ1-1; no firm D call. The CDR3 is 14 amino acids. V lost 5 bases and J lost 1, with 11 bases in between. Germline V CDR1 and CDR2: SGHNT, YENEEA. The CDR3 loop is CASSVWHRNTEAFF. In DNA, the CDR3 is TGTGCCAGCAGCGTGTGGCACAGGAACACTGAAGCTTTCTTT.

The sample holds a few counts of this clone. This chain connects TRBV29-1 to TRBJ2-3, with D perhaps given as TRBD1 or TRBD2 (5 bases each). The CDR3 is made up of 14 amino acids. The germline V gene encodes CDR1 SQVTM and CDR2 ANQGSEA. Trimming took 7 bases from V and 8 from J, leaving 22 bases between them. Here the CDR3 DNA reads TGCAGCGCGGGGACGGCCTTGAAGATTGGTACGCAGTATTTT. Translated, it gives CSAGTALKIGTQYF.

The J gene is TRBJ1-1, the V gene TRBV30; D gene unclear. CDR1 is GTSNPN, CDR2 SVGIG, per germline (reference sequence). The CDR3 spans 15 residues. V lost 2 bases and J 0 bases, leaving 13 bases between the germline ends. The CDR3 region has the DNA TGTGCCTGGAGTCGAGGAATCCCCATGAACACTGAAGCTTTCTTT. This translates into CAWSRGIPMNTEAFF.

The CDR3 nucleotides are TGTGCCAGCAGAACAGGGGCTAACTATGGCTACACCTTC. Its protein is CASRTGANYGYTF. The chain employs TRBV6-1 and TRBJ1-2; 7 nucleotides align to TRBD1. V gave up 6 bases and J gave up 0 bases; unmatched junction bases: 1. CDR1 is MNHNS and CDR2 is SASEGT in the germline V gene. CDR3 length: 13 amino acids.

As concerns this clone: Other DNA sequences in the sample encode the same CDR3. The chain has TRBV29-1 and TRBJ2-7, with D unclear. The CDR3 covers 14 residues. Trimming took off 4 bases at V and 0 bases at J, with 13 bases between the two ends. Germline-derived CDR1 and CDR2 are SQVTM and ANQGSEA. CDR3 sequence reads: CSVGPRLSSYEQYF. The CDR3 coding sequence is TGCAGCGTTGGTCCCCGGCTAAGCTCCTACGAGCAGTACTTC.

The chain has TRBV19 and TRBJ1-5; 7 bases align to TRBD1. The CDR3 runs 13 residues. The V gene end was trimmed by 5 bases and the J gene end by 4 bases; junction bases not matched to a gene: 2. CDR1 and CDR2 from the germline V gene are LNHDA and SQIVND (reference sequence). In DNA form, the CDR3 reads TGTGCCAGTAGTCCGGACAGGAATCAGCCCCAGCATTTT. Its protein product is CASSPDRNQPQHF.

The chain uses TRBV14 and TRBJ2-7, with unresolved D. This CDR3 comprises 12 residues. Trimming removed 1 base at V and 7 bases at J, with 8 bases between. The germline gives CDR1 SGHDN, CDR2 FVKESK. The CDR3 reads CASSQVRREQYF. CDR3 DNA: TGTGCCAGCAGCCAAGTTCGGCGGGAGCAGTACTTC.

The CDR3, as DNA: TGTGCCAGCAGTGAGAGCTCTGGGGCCAACGTCCTGACTTTC. This encodes CASSESSGANVLTF. The chain carries TRBV6-5 and TRBJ2-6; D is uncertain. The V end lost 5 bases, the J end lost 0 bases, and 5 bases lay between the germline ends. The CDR3 has 14 residues. Germline assignment: CDR1 MNHEY and CDR2 SVGAGI.

This sequence joins TRBV6-6 and TRBJ2-3; 8 nucleotides align to TRBD1. Trimming at V came to 5 bases and at J to 5 bases, leaving 9 bases not matched to a gene. CDR3 size: 15 residues. Germline V CDR1 and CDR2: MNHNY, SVGAGI (reference sequence). CDR3 loop: CASSGRQGSGDTQYF. CDR3 bases: TGTGCCAGCAGTGGCCGACAGGGGTCAGGAGATACGCAGTATTTT.

The rearrangement links TRBV6-6 to TRBJ2-7, with TRBD1 matching 8 bases. V shed 6 bases and J 5 bases; nucleotides not matched to a gene: 6. The germline CDR1 and CDR2 sequences are MNHNY and SVGAGI (reference sequence). This CDR3 spans 13 amino acids. The CDR3 region has the DNA TGTGCCAGCAGGCGGGGACAGGTGAACGAGCAGTACTTC. This gives the protein CASRRGQVNEQYF.

This clone turned up a few times. This chain links TRBV7-9 with TRBJ2-7; 7 bases fit TRBD1. The junction had 7 bases not matched to a gene; V was cut back by 3 bases and J by 2 bases. CDR3 size: 15 residues. Germline values: CDR1 SEHNR, CDR2 FQNEAQ (reference sequence). Here the CDR3 reads CASSLTGRGPYEQYF. The CDR3 DNA reads TGTGCCAGCAGCTTGACAGGGAGAGGGCCCTACGAGCAGTACTTC.

The chain links TRBV10-2 to TRBJ2-3; TRBD2 matches at 10 bases. The V gene's germline CDR1 is WSHSY and CDR2 SAAADI. With 7 bases clipped from V and 3 bases from J, the junction kept 1 base outside the gene matches. This CDR3 has 13 residues. The DNA of the CDR3 is TGCGCCAGCAAGACTAGCGGGACAGATACGCAGTATTTT. It encodes CASKTSGTDTQYF.

The J gene is TRBJ2-7, the V gene TRBV30; D possibly corresponds to TRBD1 (6 bases). The CDR3 sequence is 14 residues long. Germline V CDR1 and CDR2: GTSNPN, SVGIG (reference sequence). V was shortened by 2 bases and J by 4 bases, with 15 bases between the two germline ends. In nucleotides, the CDR3 is TGTGCCTGGAGTCCCGGGACACTTCATTACGAGCAGTACTTC. This codes for CAWSPGTLHYEQYF.

The chain links TRBV30 to TRBJ2-1, with D unresolved. Germline lookup yields CDR1 GTSNPN and CDR2 SVGIG (reference sequence). V was cut by 8 bases and J by 10 bases, with 12 bases left in between. This CDR3 comprises 10 residues. This chain's CDR3 is CALFNWEQFF. CDR3 nucleotide sequence: TGTGCCCTCTTCAATTGGGAGCAGTTCTTC.

The chain carries TRBV9 and TRBJ1-2; the D gene is possibly TRBD1 (6 bases). CDR1 and CDR2 from the germline V gene are SGDLS and YYNGEE. Trimming pared 0 bases from V and 2 bases from J, leaving 8 bases between. This CDR3 is 14 amino acids long. CDR3 sequence (DNA): TGTGCCAGCAGCGTAGGGACAGCAAACTATGGCTACACCTTC. As protein: CASSVGTANYGYTF.